Presented here are 8 T cell receptor beta chains from one specimen sequenced in a study of shared clonotypes between healthy human individuals. Only in-frame clones appear in the TCRdb table, and some are missing; sequencing was by immunoSEQ multiplex PCR. The profile covers 1.4 million to 1.5 million clones, with roughly 96% appearing a single time and about 1.2% taken by the ten largest. The specimen sequenced was naive CD4+ T cells sorted from blood. Subset described: CD45RA+ positively selected. These receptors were obtained from a man aged 30-40 years in good health.

V usage is TRBV9 and J usage is TRBJ2-1, with D possibly being TRBD1 or TRBD2 (5 bases each). The CDR3 has 16 residues. CDR1 SGDLS and CDR2 YYNGEE come from the germline V gene. V lost 4 bases and J 9 bases, leaving 23 bases between the germline ends. The CDR3 bases are TGTGCCAGCAGCCCTAACAGGAGGATCAATGCGGGTGAGCAGTTCTTC. Translating gives CASSPNRRINAGEQFF.

The gene calls are TRBV15 and TRBJ2-7; D call uncertain. The germline CDR1 and CDR2 sequences are LNHNV and YYDKDF (reference sequence). The V and J ends lost 4 bases and 6 bases respectively, with 13 bases between them. The CDR3 consists of 13 residues. The CDR3 spells CATSKPGLAEQYF. DNA of the CDR3: TGTGCCACCAGCAAACCGGGCCTGGCCGAGCAGTACTTC. The full variable domain, in which reference TRBV15 and TRBJ2-7 provide the parts outside the CDR3, is DAMVIQNPRYQVTQFGKPVTLSCSQTLNHNVMYWYQQKSSQAPKLLFHYYDKDFNNEADTPDNFQSRRPNTSFCFLDIRSPGLGDTAMYLCATSKPGLAEQYFGPGTRLTVT.

The chain recombines TRBV27 with TRBJ2-7; D may be TRBD1 or TRBD2 (5 bases each). CDR1 is MNHEY and CDR2 is SMNVEV in the germline V gene (reference sequence). This CDR3 has 17 amino acids. The ends were cut back, 7 bases at V and 5 bases at J, with 27 bases in the middle. The CDR3: CASTHLGRGEKYHEQYF. As DNA, the CDR3 is TGTGCCAGCACCCACCTGGGGCGAGGGGAAAAGTACCACGAGCAGTACTTC.

The chain links TRBV11-2 to TRBJ2-3; D unclear. Germline-derived CDR1 and CDR2 are SGHAT and FQNNGV. CDR3 size: 14 residues. V lost 0 bases, J lost 7 bases, and 11 bases lay in between. For the CDR3, the DNA is TGTGCCAGCAGCTTAGATCTTAATGGTTATACGCAGTATTTT. Translated: CASSLDLNGYTQYF.

This clone appeared once. The chain couples TRBV7-9 to TRBJ2-2; D is uncertain. The CDR3 runs 16 residues. The V gene's germline CDR1 is SEHNR and CDR2 FQNEAQ (reference sequence). The V end lost 2 bases, the J end lost 0 bases, and 10 bases lay between the germline ends. The CDR3 bases are TGTGCCAGCAGCTTACTCGGGCCTCCGAACACCGGGGAGCTGTTTTTT. Protein: CASSLLGPPNTGELFF.

Here the CDR3 DNA reads TGTGCCAGCAGCTTGCTGGGGGGGGCGAACACCGGGGAGCTGTTTTTT. It yields the protein CASSLLGGANTGELFF. V gene TRBV5-6 combines with J gene TRBJ2-2; 7 bases fit TRBD2. The CDR3 extends over 16 amino acids. The germline gives CDR1 SGHDT, CDR2 YYEEEE. V lost 1 base, J lost 0 bases, and 3 bases stayed unmatched.

J is TRBJ2-3 and V is TRBV14, with D tentatively TRBD2 (6 bases). The CDR3 has 13 amino acids. CDR1 and CDR2 (germline): SGHDN, FVKESK. The V gene lost 8 bases and the J gene lost 1 base, with 10 bases spanning the gap. CDR3 amino acids: CASGTGGTDTQYF. In nucleotides, the CDR3 is TGTGCCAGCGGTACGGGGGGCACAGATACGCAGTATTTT.

V usage is TRBV15 and J usage is TRBJ1-5; TRBD1 agrees at 7 bases. The V segment lost 0 bases and the J segment 6 bases; nucleotides outside the gene matches: 5. Germline V CDR1 and CDR2: LNHNV, YYDKDF (reference sequence). CDR3 length: 15 residues. Here the CDR3 reads CATSRDPRGSQPQHF. CDR3 DNA: TGTGCCACCAGCAGAGACCCCAGGGGGTCTCAGCCCCAGCATTTT.